The source of this T cell receptor (beta chain) is a study of blood T cell repertoires in COVID-19. Background on the study: Nucleic acid was either cDNA or gDNA, and it came from T cells, B-cell-depleted T cells, or PBMCs.

The repertoire was sequenced with immunoSEQ multiplex PCR; TCRdb's copy has only in-frame clones and lacks some. The profile shows under 95,000 clones, about 89% of them singletons. The germline V gene has CDR1 MDHEN and CDR2 SYDVKM. This CDR3 has 12 amino acids. V was pared by 2 bases and J by 3 bases, with 5 bases between. The sample was peripheral blood. The clonotype originates from a man between 50 and 59 years old with COVID-19, enrolled during active disease. The rearrangement links TRBV28 to TRBJ2-7, with D unresolved. The CDR3 DNA reads as TGTGCCAGCAGTTTAATCCTCTACGAGCAGTACTTC. This translates into CASSLILYEQYF.